Below are 8 T cell receptor beta chains sequenced from a single sample in a study of T cell responses to AZD1222 COVID-19 vaccine. Sequenced by immunoSEQ multiplex PCR; TCRdb stores in-frame clones only, minus some. The sample lists about 84,000 clones; 85% to 90% were seen once. Sequenced material: peripheral blood, taken on day 0 of AZD1222 vaccination. These receptors all stem from an adult in good health.

CDR3 DNA sequence: TGTGCCAGCAGACGGACAGGAGGGGTCGAGCAGTACTTC. Residues: CASRRTGGVEQYF. V usage is TRBV11-2 and J usage is TRBJ2-7; a possible D gene is TRBD1 (7 bases). CDR3 size: 13 residues. Germline-derived CDR1 and CDR2 are SGHAT and FQNNGV. V lost 6 bases, J lost 6 bases, and 15 bases lay in between.

In its sample, this clone was seen once. The chain has TRBV7-9 and TRBJ1-2; 8 bases line up with TRBD1. The V and J ends lost 5 bases and 8 bases, in that order; junction bases with no gene match: 7. From germline, CDR1 is SEHNR and CDR2 FQNEAQ (reference sequence). The CDR3 has 13 amino acids. The CDR3 bases are TGTGCCAGCAGCGTCACGGACAGGGCGGGCTACACCTTC. It encodes CASSVTDRAGYTF.

The CDR3 nucleotides are TGTGCCATCAAGGCCGAGGGCACAGATACGCAGTATTTT. This codes for CAIKAEGTDTQYF. The chain combines TRBV10-3 with TRBJ2-3; no reliable D call. In germline, CDR1 is ENHRY, CDR2 SYGVKD. V was trimmed by 7 bases and J by 1 base, leaving 9 bases between them. CDR3 length equals 13 residues.

The chain joins TRBV6-6 to TRBJ1-1; D might be TRBD1 (5 bases). V was clipped by 7 bases and J by 2 bases, with 17 bases between them. The CDR3 consists of 15 residues. Germline-derived CDR1 and CDR2 are MNHNY and SVGAGI (reference sequence). In DNA, the CDR3 is TGTGCCAGCATCTCCCGGGACCGGCCTAACACTGAAGCTTTCTTT. This codes for CASISRDRPNTEAFF.

The rearrangement links TRBV14 to TRBJ1-1; 10 bases are a match to TRBD1. The CDR3 has 15 amino acids. V was pared by 2 bases and J by 5 bases, with 5 bases of the junction left unmatched. The germline gives CDR1 SGHDN, CDR2 FVKESK. CDR3 sequence (DNA): TGTGCCAGCAGCCAATCCTGGACAGGGGGAACTGAAGCTTTCTTT. Its translation is CASSQSWTGGTEAFF. The full variable domain, rest sourced from reference TRBV14 and TRBJ1-1, is EAGVTQFPSHSVIEKGQTVTLRCDPISGHDNLYWYRRVMGKEIKFLLHFVKESKQDESGMPNNRFLAERTGGTYSTLKVQPAELEDSGVYFCASSQSWTGGTEAFFGQGTRLTVV.

The chain is built from TRBV24-1 and TRBJ1-1, with D hard to call. V dropped 5 bases and J dropped 4 bases, with 10 bases sitting between them. The CDR3 extends over 13 amino acids. The germline gives CDR1 KGHDR, CDR2 SFDVKD. CDR3 in DNA: TGTGCCACCAGTGCTGGACTGTCCACTGAAGCTTTCTTT. This sequence encodes CATSAGLSTEAFF.

Worth noting for this clone: The DNA is left out, because the CDR3 cannot be placed on it with certainty; the CDR3 is given as TCRdb lists it. CDR3 sequence: CASRLVGVAGGAKCEQYF. V is TRBV12-2 and J is TRBJ2-7; the table's TRBD2 call for D was not verified on the DNA. TRBV12-2 is deemed a pseudogene. The CDR3 length is 18 residues, termini included.

This chain joins TRBV5-1 and TRBJ2-1, with 7 bases fitting TRBD2. Germline CDR1 is SGHRS and CDR2 is YFSETQ. V shed 0 bases, J shed 1 base, and the junction held 4 bases outside the gene matches. The CDR3 contains 16 residues. CDR3 sequence: CASSLAAGVSYNEQFF. The CDR3 DNA sequence: TGCGCCAGCAGCTTGGCCGCGGGAGTATCCTACAATGAGCAGTTCTTC. Supplemented by reference TRBV5-1 and TRBJ2-1, the full variable domain reads KAGVTQTPRYLIKTRGQQVTLSCSPISGHRSVSWYQQTPGQGLQFLFEYFSETQRNKGNFPGRFSGRQFSNSRSEMNVSTLELGDSALYLCASSLAAGVSYNEQFFGPGTRLTVL.